The rows below give T cell receptor beta chains drawn from one sample of a study of chemoradiotherapy in HPV16-positive cancers. The table came from immunoSEQ multiplex PCR; TCRdb's copy has only in-frame clones and leaves some out. The top ten clones hold approximately 4.2% of a sample with some 30,000 clones, 80% of them seen once. Sequenced here: blood, sampled from a patient who underwent chemoradiotherapy. These receptors came from a human donor with HPV-associated anogenital cancer. CDR3s include the opening cysteine and the closing phenylalanine or tryptophan. The D gene is left open where the match is weak. Size values are once, few and many counts, or a class for expanded clones, and some rows have none.

J	size	V	D	DNA	CDR3
TRBJ2-5	-	TRBV18	-	TGTGCCAGCTCGCAAGAGACCCAGTACTTC	CASSQETQYF
TRBJ2-4	-	TRBV29-1	-	TGCAGCGTTGCTTCTAGCAAAAACATTCAGTACTTC	CSVASSKNIQYF
TRBJ1-2	-	TRBV7-3	TRBD1	TGTGCCAGCAGCTTAATAGGTGGACAGGCGGGTGGCTACACCTTC	CASSLIGGQAGGYTF
TRBJ2-1	few	TRBV5-4	TRBD2	TGTGCCAGCAGCCCCGGACTAGCGGGTTCCAATGAGCAGTTCTTC	CASSPGLAGSNEQFF
TRBJ1-1	once	TRBV4-1	-	TGCGCCAGCAGCCAAACCTTACTCCGGGGGCCGAACACTGAAGCTTTCTTT	CASSQTLLRGPNTEAFF
TRBJ2-2	-	TRBV5-8	TRBD2	TGTGCCAGCAGCTTGGCCGGGACTAGCGGATACACCGGGGAGCTGTTTTTT	CASSLAGTSGYTGELFF
TRBJ1-2	-	TRBV5-1	-	TGCGCCAGCAGCCTGGAAGGGATGGCCCTCGCGGGGGGCTACACCTTC	CASSLEGMALAGGYTF
TRBJ2-7	-	TRBV5-8	TRBD1	TGTGCCAGCAGCTCCAACAGGGGGCACGAGCAGTACTTC	CASSSNRGHEQYF
TRBJ2-5	-	TRBV5-5	TRBD1	TGTGCCAGCAGCTCACAGGGGGCGGAGACCCAGTACTTC	CASSSQGAETQYF
TRBJ2-3	-	TRBV19	-	TGTGCCAGCTCTGCCTGGGTCACAGATACGCAGTATTTT	CASSAWVTDTQYF
TRBJ2-1	once	TRBV7-8	-	TGTGCCAGCAGCTTAGTCCGGGACAACTACAATGAGCAGTTCTTC	CASSLVRDNYNEQFF
TRBJ2-7	-	TRBV6-1	-	TGTGCCAGCAGCACCAGGTACGAAACCTACGAGCAGTACTTC	CASSTRYETYEQYF
TRBJ2-7	-	TRBV5-6	-	TGTGCCAGCAGCTTGAACCCCCCGCGGGAGCAGTACTTC	CASSLNPPREQYF
TRBJ2-3	-	TRBV2	-	TGTGCCAGCAGTGCCACCACAGATACGCAGTATTTT	CASSATTDTQYF
TRBJ2-7	-	TRBV14	-	TGTGCCAGCAGCCAAGACAGGGCCCACGAGCAGTACTTC	CASSQDRAHEQYF
TRBJ2-5	-	TRBV10-3	-	TGTGCCATCAGTGAGTCGAAGGGCCGTTTGGGTAGGGAGACCCAGTACTTC	CAISESKGRLGRETQYF
TRBJ1-1	-	TRBV18	-	TGTGCCAGCTCACCAGAGCAGGTGGGAGGCGGTACTGAAGCTTTCTTT	CASSPEQVGGGTEAFF
TRBJ1-1	-	TRBV2	-	TGTGCCAGCCAGGAGAGGTGGGGGAACACTGAAGCTTTCTTT	CASQERWGNTEAFF
TRBJ1-2	-	TRBV5-1	TRBD1	TGCGCCAGCAGCTATACAGGGGGCGACTATGGCTACACCTTC	CASSYTGGDYGYTF
TRBJ2-3	-	TRBV10-1	TRBD1	TGCGCCAGCAGTGAGTACCAGGGGGCAGATACGCAGTATTTT	CASSEYQGADTQYF
TRBJ1-1	-	TRBV9	TRBD1	TGTGCCAGCAGCCCCCCGGGACAGGAGAACACTGAAGCTTTCTTT	CASSPPGQENTEAFF
TRBJ2-7	-	TRBV5-6	-	TGTGCCAGCAGCTTGCCCGGGTCAGGGGCCACCGAGCAGTACTTC	CASSLPGSGATEQYF
TRBJ2-7	few	TRBV7-9	-	TGTGCCAGCAGCTTAGGGCAGCTGAGCTACGAGCAGTACTTC	CASSLGQLSYEQYF
TRBJ1-4	-	TRBV6-1	-	TGTGCCAGCAGTGAAGCCCGACGGACCTCAACTAATGAAAAACTGTTTTTT	CASSEARRTSTNEKLFF
TRBJ2-7	-	TRBV6-5	-	TGTGCCAGCAGTTACGCGGGGAGTCGAAACGAGCAGTACTTC	CASSYAGSRNEQYF
TRBJ1-5	-	TRBV18	TRBD1	TGTGCCAGCTCACCACTCAGGACAGGGAGGCTTTATAGCAATCAGCCCCAGCATTTT	CASSPLRTGRLYSNQPQHF
TRBJ2-2	-	TRBV30	-	TGTGCCTGGAGTCCCCCCGTGCTGGTCGTCGGGGAGCTGTTTTTT	CAWSPPVLVVGELFF
TRBJ2-1	-	TRBV30	-	TGTGCCTGGAAGGGGGGGAATGAGCAGTTCTTC	CAWKGGNEQFF
TRBJ1-6	-	TRBV6-6	-	TGTGCCAGCAGCCTCCTTCTGACCCGAGGTTCACCCCTCCACTTT	CASSLLLTRGSPLHF
TRBJ1-5	-	TRBV12-5	-	TGTGCTAGTGACACAGGGTTGAATCAGCCCCAGCATTTT	CASDTGLNQPQHF
TRBJ1-1	few	TRBV7-2	-	TGTGCCAGCAGCTCACAGGTAGACACTGAAGCTTTCTTT	CASSSQVDTEAFF
TRBJ2-7	-	TRBV5-5	-	TGTGCCAGCAAGGGGCAGAGCTCCTACGAGCAGTACTTC	CASKGQSSYEQYF
TRBJ2-4	few	TRBV5-6	TRBD2	TGTGCCAGCAGCCTAGCGGGGGGGACCGAGTACTTC	CASSLAGGTEYF
TRBJ1-2	-	TRBV5-3	-	TGTGCCAGAAGCTTGAGGACGGCGAACCCCTATGGCTACACCTTC	CARSLRTANPYGYTF
TRBJ2-2	-	TRBV13	-	TGTGCCAGCAGCCGTAACAGGCCGGGTACCGGGGAGCTGTTTTTT	CASSRNRPGTGELFF
TRBJ1-2	-	TRBV5-6	TRBD1	TGTGCCAGCAGCTTCATAGACCGGGACAGGGATGGCTACACCTTC	CASSFIDRDRDGYTF
TRBJ1-2	-	TRBV5-6	TRBD1	TGTGCCAGCAGCTGGGCCGGGACAGGGGCGTCTGGCTACACCTTC	CASSWAGTGASGYTF
TRBJ2-3	-	TRBV11-1	-	TGTGCCAGCAGCGCACCCTCCGGGGGGCGGGGGAGCACAGATACGCAGTATTTT	CASSAPSGGRGSTDTQYF
TRBJ2-1	-	TRBV11-3	-	TGTGCCAGCAGCTTAGACTTGGGGGCCGGGAGTAATGAGCAGTTCTTC	CASSLDLGAGSNEQFF
TRBJ2-7	-	TRBV5-1	-	TGCGCCAGCAGCCGACAGGACTCCTACGAGCAGTACTTC	CASSRQDSYEQYF
TRBJ1-2	-	TRBV29-1	TRBD1	TGCAGCGCCGGGGGACAGGGGGAAAATGGCTACACCTTC	CSAGGQGENGYTF
TRBJ2-1	-	TRBV30	TRBD2	TGTGCCTGGAGTAGGACTAGTAATGAGCAGTTCTTC	CAWSRTSNEQFF
TRBJ1-1	-	TRBV9	-	TGTGCCAGCAGCGTCCGAGGGAATACGAACACTGAAGCTTTCTTT	CASSVRGNTNTEAFF
TRBJ2-3	-	TRBV6-4	-	TGTGCCAGCAGTGCCAATAGCTGGGGGGAGACCACAGATACGCAGTATTTT	CASSANSWGETTDTQYF
TRBJ1-1	-	TRBV14	-	TGTGCCAGCAGCCGATCGGGTAACACTGAAGCTTTCTTT	CASSRSGNTEAFF
TRBJ2-3	-	TRBV18	TRBD1	TGTGCCAGCTCACCATCCCTGACAGGGGGTACAGATACGCAGTATTTT	CASSPSLTGGTDTQYF
TRBJ1-1	-	TRBV6-6	-	TGTGCCAGCAGTCGGGACCCGAGGACTGAAGCTTTCTTT	CASSRDPRTEAFF
TRBJ1-2	few	TRBV9	-	TGTGCCAGCAGCTCAGGACCTAACTATGGCTACACCTTC	CASSSGPNYGYTF
TRBJ1-1	once	TRBV29-1	-	TGCAGCGTTGAAGATCGGACGGGCACTGAAGCTTTCTTT	CSVEDRTGTEAFF
TRBJ2-3	-	TRBV9	TRBD2	TGTGCCAGCAGCGCGCGTAGCGGGTCTAGCACAGATACGCAGTATTTT	CASSARSGSSTDTQYF
TRBJ1-2	-	TRBV19	-	TGTGCCAGTAGTATACAAGAGGACTATGGCTACACCTTC	CASSIQEDYGYTF
TRBJ2-3	-	TRBV5-4	-	TGTGCCAGCAGCCTCGGAGGTCGGGGGATAACAGATACGCAGTATTTT	CASSLGGRGITDTQYF
TRBJ1-6	-	TRBV5-1	TRBD1	TGCGCCAGCAGCACTGAGACAGGGGGAAATTCACCCCTCCACTTT	CASSTETGGNSPLHF